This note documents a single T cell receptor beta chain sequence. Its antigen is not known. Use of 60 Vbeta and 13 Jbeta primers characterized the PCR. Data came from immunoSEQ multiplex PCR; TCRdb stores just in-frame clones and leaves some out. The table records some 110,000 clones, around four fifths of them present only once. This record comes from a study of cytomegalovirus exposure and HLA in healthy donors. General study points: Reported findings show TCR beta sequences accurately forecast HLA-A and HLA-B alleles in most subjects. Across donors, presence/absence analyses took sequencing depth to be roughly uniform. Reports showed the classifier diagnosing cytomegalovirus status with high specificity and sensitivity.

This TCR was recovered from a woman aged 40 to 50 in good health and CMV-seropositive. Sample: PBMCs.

The CDR3, as DNA: TGTGCCAGCAGCGGACAGGGTTCCGCCGGGGAGCTGTTTTTT. It translates to CASSGQGSAGELFF. V gene TRBV5-6 combines with J gene TRBJ2-2; TRBD1 agrees at 8 bases. Germline values: CDR1 SGHDT, CDR2 YYEEEE. Losses at the gene ends were 4 bases for V and 6 bases for J; bases not matched to a gene: 5. This CDR3 is built from 14 residues.